This TCR beta chain was profiled in a study of spatial heterogeneity in lung cancer. Study-wide points: The study found that expanded intratumoral alpha and beta TCR counts tracked tumor mutation counts. Ubiquitous and regional nonsynonymous mutation counts were tracked by ubiquitous and regional expanded TCR counts, respectively.

Time point in this sample: sample taken at primary tumor resection. The donors, fewer than 95 patients with untreated early-stage non-small cell lung cancer, provided the samples. Unsorted samples of tumor, nontumor lung or frozen PBMC had their whole RNA sequenced. The CDR3 is made up of 14 amino acids. Germline loops: CDR1 SGHVS, CDR2 FQNEAQ. V was pared by 6 bases and J by 0 bases, with 10 bases between. Every molecule of TCR cDNA had its own unique molecular identifier. TCRdb used MiXCR to reprocess the 5' RACE reads, holding one entry per CDR3 protein. The data hold about 16,000 distinct CDR3 sequences, with 5.5% to 6% observed a single time. As for this clonotype: Its target is unknown.

This receptor was identified in a female donor with early-stage non-small cell lung cancer. The starting material was lung tumor tissue, obtained at surgery. The rearrangement joins TRBV7-8 to TRBJ2-3, with D perhaps TRBD2 (6 bases). This CDR3 is CASSTSPSTDTQYF. CDR3 nucleotide sequence: TGTGCCAGCAGTACTAGCCCTAGCACAGATACGCAGTATTTT.